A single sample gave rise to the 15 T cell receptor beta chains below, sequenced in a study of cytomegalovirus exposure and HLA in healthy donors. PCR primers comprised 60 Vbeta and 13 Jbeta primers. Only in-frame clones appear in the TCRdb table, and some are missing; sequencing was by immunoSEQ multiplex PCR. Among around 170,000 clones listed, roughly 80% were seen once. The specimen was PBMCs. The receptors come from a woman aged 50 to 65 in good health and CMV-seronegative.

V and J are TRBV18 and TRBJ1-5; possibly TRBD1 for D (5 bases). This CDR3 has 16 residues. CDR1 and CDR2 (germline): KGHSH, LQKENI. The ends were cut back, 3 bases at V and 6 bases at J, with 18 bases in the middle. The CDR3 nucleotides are TGTGCCAGCTCACCTTACAGGCCCCAAATTTCTCAGCCCCAGCATTTT. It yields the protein CASSPYRPQISQPQHF.

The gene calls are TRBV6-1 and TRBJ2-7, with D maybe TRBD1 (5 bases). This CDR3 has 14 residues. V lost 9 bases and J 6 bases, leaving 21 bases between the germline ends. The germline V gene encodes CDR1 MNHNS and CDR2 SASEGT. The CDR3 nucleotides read TGTGCCAGTCGTGGACACACAGCCCCATGCGAGCAGTACTTC. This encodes CASRGHTAPCEQYF.

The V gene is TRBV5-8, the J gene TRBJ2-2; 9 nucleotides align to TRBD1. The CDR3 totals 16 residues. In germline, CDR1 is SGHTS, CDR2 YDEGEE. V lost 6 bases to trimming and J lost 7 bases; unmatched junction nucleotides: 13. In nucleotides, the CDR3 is TGTGCCAGCAACCTCCGGACAGGGGTCATCAACGGGGAGCTGTTTTTT. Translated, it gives CASNLRTGVINGELFF.

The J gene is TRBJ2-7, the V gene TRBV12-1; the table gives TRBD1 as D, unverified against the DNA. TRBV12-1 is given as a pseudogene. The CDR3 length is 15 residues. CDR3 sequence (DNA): TGTGCCAGCAGGAAGGGGAACACCAACTCCTACGAGCAGTACTTC. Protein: CASRKGNTNSYEQYF.

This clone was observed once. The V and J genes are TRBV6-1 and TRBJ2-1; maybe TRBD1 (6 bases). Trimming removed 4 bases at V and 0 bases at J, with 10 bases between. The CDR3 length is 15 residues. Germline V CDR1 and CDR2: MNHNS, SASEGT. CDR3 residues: CASSVRDNSYNEQFF. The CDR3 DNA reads TGTGCCAGCAGTGTCCGGGACAACTCCTACAATGAGCAGTTCTTC.

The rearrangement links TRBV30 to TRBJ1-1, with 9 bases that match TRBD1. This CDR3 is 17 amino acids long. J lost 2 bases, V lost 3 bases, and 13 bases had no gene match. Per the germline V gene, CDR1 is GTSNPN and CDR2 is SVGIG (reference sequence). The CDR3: CAWRRDRVTRSNTEAFF. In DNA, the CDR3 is TGTGCCTGGAGAAGGGACAGGGTTACGCGATCAAACACTGAAGCTTTCTTT.

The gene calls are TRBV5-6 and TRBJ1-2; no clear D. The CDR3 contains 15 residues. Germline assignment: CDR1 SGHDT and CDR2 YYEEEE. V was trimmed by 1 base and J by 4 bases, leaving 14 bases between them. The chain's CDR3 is CASSLNSLRSYGYTF. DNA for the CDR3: TGTGCCAGCAGCTTGAACTCTTTAAGGAGCTATGGCTACACCTTC.

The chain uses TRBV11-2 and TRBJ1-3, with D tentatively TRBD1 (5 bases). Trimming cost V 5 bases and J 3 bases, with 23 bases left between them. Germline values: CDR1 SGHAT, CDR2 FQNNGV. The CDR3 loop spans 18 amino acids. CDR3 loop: CASSAVRGQLGGGNTIYF. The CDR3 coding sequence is TGTGCCAGCAGCGCCGTCCGCGGGCAGTTGGGGGGTGGAAACACCATATATTTT.

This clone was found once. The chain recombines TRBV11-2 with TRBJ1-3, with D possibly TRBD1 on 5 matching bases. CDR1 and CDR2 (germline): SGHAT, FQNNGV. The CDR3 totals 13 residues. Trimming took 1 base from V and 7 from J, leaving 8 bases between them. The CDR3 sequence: CASSLADSNTIYF. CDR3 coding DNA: TGTGCCAGCAGCTTAGCAGACAGTAACACCATATATTTT. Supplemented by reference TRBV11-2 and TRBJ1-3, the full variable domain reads EAGVAQSPRYKIIEKRQSVAFWCNPISGHATLYWYQQILGQGPKLLIQFQNNGVVDDSQLPKDRFSAERLKGVDSTLKIQPAKLEDSAVYLCASSLADSNTIYFGEGSWLTVV.

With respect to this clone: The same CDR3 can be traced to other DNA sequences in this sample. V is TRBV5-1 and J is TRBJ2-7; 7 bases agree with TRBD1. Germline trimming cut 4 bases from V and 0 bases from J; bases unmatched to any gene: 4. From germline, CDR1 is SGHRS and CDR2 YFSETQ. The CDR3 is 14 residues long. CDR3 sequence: CASSPDRVSYEQYF. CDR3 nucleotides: TGCGCCAGCAGCCCCGACAGGGTCTCCTACGAGCAGTACTTC.

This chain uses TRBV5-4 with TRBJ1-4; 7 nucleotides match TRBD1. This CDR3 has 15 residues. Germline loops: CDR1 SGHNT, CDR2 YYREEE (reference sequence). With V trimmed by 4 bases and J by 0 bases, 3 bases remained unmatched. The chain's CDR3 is CASSPDRPTNEKLFF. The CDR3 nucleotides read TGTGCCAGCAGCCCGGACAGGCCAACTAATGAAAAACTGTTTTTT.

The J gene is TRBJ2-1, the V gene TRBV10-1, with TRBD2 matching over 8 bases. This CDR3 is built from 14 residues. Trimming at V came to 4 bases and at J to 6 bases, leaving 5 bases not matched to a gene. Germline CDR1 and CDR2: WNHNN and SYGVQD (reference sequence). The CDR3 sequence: CASSVTSGFNEQFF. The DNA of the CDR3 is TGCGCCAGCAGTGTTACTAGCGGTTTCAATGAGCAGTTCTTC.

In DNA, the CDR3 is TGTGCCAGCAGCTTATGGTACCTGGACAGGGGGTCAGACTACGAGCAGTACTTC. Its protein product is CASSLWYLDRGSDYEQYF. V usage is TRBV7-9 and J usage is TRBJ2-7; 10 bases map to TRBD1. The germline V gene has CDR1 SEHNR and CDR2 FQNEAQ (reference sequence). Germline trimming cut 2 bases from V and 3 bases from J; bases unmatched to any gene: 13. The CDR3 is made up of 18 amino acids.

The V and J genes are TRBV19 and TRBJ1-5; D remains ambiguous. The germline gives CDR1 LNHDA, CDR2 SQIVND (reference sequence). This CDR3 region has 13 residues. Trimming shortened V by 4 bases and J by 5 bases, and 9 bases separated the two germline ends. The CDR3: CASSSAGYQPQHF. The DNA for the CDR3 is TGTGCCAGTAGTAGCGCAGGTTATCAGCCCCAGCATTTT. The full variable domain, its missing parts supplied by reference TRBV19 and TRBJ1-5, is DGGITQSPKYLFRKEGQNVTLSCEQNLNHDAMYWYRQDPGQGLRLIYYSQIVNDFQKGDIAEGYSVSREKKESFPLTVTSAQKNPTAFYLCASSSAGYQPQHFGDGTRLSIL.

CDR3 sequence reads: CASSFLRTSTYNEQFF. In DNA form, the CDR3 reads TGTGCCAGCAGTTTTCTAAGGACATCTACCTACAATGAGCAGTTCTTC. The chain uses TRBV28 and TRBJ2-1; TRBD1 is a possible D gene (5 bases). The V end lost 3 bases, the J end lost 2 bases, and 14 bases lay between the germline ends. Germline V gene data show CDR1 as MDHEN and CDR2 as SYDVKM. The CDR3 covers 16 residues.